This entry features one T cell receptor (beta chain) sequence. This sample stems from a study of blood T cell repertoires in COVID-19. In the study overall: From the United States, Italy and Spain came samples of acute and convalescent COVID-19. From T cells, B-cell-depleted T cells, or PBMCs came the material, which was cDNA or gDNA.

The junction had 15 bases not matched to a gene; V was cut back by 3 bases and J by 4 bases. The CDR3 spans 20 residues. The V gene's germline CDR1 is MDHEN and CDR2 SYDVKM. Here immunoSEQ multiplex PCR was the method, and the copy in TCRdb shows in-frame clones only, minus some. In the table there are about 94,000 clones, 75% to 85% of which are singletons. The sequence derives from a human donor in a cohort sampled during active COVID-19. The sample comprised peripheral blood. The chain carries TRBV28 and TRBJ2-6, with 10 bases that match TRBD2. CDR3 DNA: TGTGCCAGCAGTTTCCCCGGGCTAGCGGGAGTCTCGGGAGGGGCCAACGTCCTGACTTTC. This sequence encodes CASSFPGLAGVSGGANVLTF.